Below are 30 T cell receptor beta chains sequenced from a single sample in a study of Ad26.COV2.S vaccination and SARS-CoV-2 variants. Noted treatment: roughly 18 received Ad26.COV2.S at low or high dose, single or two shots; about 5 received placebo; per-sample allocation not given. Sampling took place 63 days after the first vaccine or placebo injection. Assay used: immunoSEQ multiplex PCR; TCRdb lists only in-frame clones, some missing. The repertoire holds approximately 410,000 clones, with 88% as singletons. Specimen: peripheral blood, collected in a trial of Ad26.COV2.S vaccine versus placebo. The receptors stem from a person aged 18-65 years who received the Ad26.COV2.S COVID-19 vaccine or a placebo.

This clone was seen once. The CDR3 sequence is CASSLAVGTSGENTGELFF. The DNA of the CDR3 is TGTGCCAGCAGCTTAGCTGTTGGGACTAGCGGAGAGAACACCGGGGAGCTGTTTTTT. The chain links TRBV7-8 to TRBJ2-2; 11 bases align to TRBD2. CDR3 length: 19 amino acids. The J segment lost 1 base and the V segment lost 0 bases, leaving 7 bases of the junction unmatched. Germline CDR1 reads SGHVS; CDR2 reads FQNEAQ.

With respect to this clone: Other nucleotide sequences in the sample specify the same CDR3. The gene calls are TRBV29-1 and TRBJ2-2; the D gene could be TRBD1 or TRBD2 (5 bases each). Deletions cut 6 bases from V and 1 base from J, with 12 bases between. The CDR3 spans 14 residues. Germline assignment: CDR1 SQVTM and CDR2 ANQGSEA. CDR3 bases: TGCAGCGTCGCCGGGACGGGGAACACCGGGGAGCTGTTTTTT. It yields the protein CSVAGTGNTGELFF.

The gene calls are TRBV28 and TRBJ2-3; 8 bases align to TRBD2. The CDR3 is made up of 16 amino acids. The germline V gene has CDR1 MDHEN and CDR2 SYDVKM. V gave up 4 bases and J gave up 2 bases; unmatched junction bases: 8. This chain's CDR3 is CASSSPGTRATDTQYF. CDR3 DNA sequence: TGTGCCAGCAGTTCCCCCGGGACTAGAGCCACAGATACGCAGTATTTT.

This chain connects TRBV11-2 to TRBJ1-6, with TRBD1 matching over 10 bases. With 4 bases clipped from V and 3 bases from J, the junction kept 6 bases outside the gene matches. This CDR3 has 17 amino acids. Looked up from germline, CDR1 is SGHAT and CDR2 is FQNNGV. The CDR3: CASSSRDRGYYNSPLHF. CDR3 DNA: TGTGCCAGCAGCTCCCGGGACAGGGGCTACTATAATTCACCCCTCCACTTT.

The chain uses TRBV6-1 and TRBJ1-2; D not certain. Germline V gene sequence: CDR1 MNHNS, CDR2 SASEGT. The V and J ends lost 2 bases and 4 bases respectively, with 20 bases between them. The CDR3 is 17 amino acids. CDR3 in DNA: TGTGCCAGCAGTGAACTCGACGGACTTTTTAACCCCTATGGCTACACCTTC. Its translation is CASSELDGLFNPYGYTF.

The chain combines TRBV6-5 with TRBJ2-1, with D maybe TRBD2 (5 bases). Germline CDR1 MNHEY, CDR2 SVGAGI. Trimming cost V 10 bases and J 4 bases, with 11 bases left between them. The CDR3 sequence is 12 residues long. The CDR3 region is CATREGYNEQFF. The CDR3, as DNA: TGTGCCACCCGGGAAGGGTACAATGAGCAGTTCTTC.

The chain has TRBV7-6 and TRBJ1-4; TRBD1 matches at 8 bases. The CDR3 loop spans 15 amino acids. Germline CDR1 and CDR2: SGHVS and FNYEAQ. The V gene end was trimmed by 5 bases and the J gene end by 8 bases; junction bases not matched to a gene: 10. The CDR3 protein is CASSPGQGGNEKLFF. The CDR3 nucleotides read TGTGCCAGCAGCCCCGGACAGGGCGGTAACGAAAAACTGTTTTTT. Full variable domain (outside the CDR3, taken from reference TRBV7-6 and TRBJ1-4): GAGVSQSPRYKVTKRGQDVALRCDPISGHVSLYWYRQALGQGPEFLTYFNYEAQQDKSGLPNDRFSAERPEGSISTLTIQRTEQRDSAMYRCASSPGQGGNEKLFFGSGTQLSVL.

The chain uses TRBV29-1 and TRBJ2-3; D ambiguous. Germline assignment: CDR1 SQVTM and CDR2 ANQGSEA. V was clipped by 3 bases and J by 0 bases, with 7 bases between them. The CDR3 has 13 residues. The CDR3, as DNA: TGCAGCGTTGAGGCAGCAAGCACAGATACGCAGTATTTT. Translation: CSVEAASTDTQYF.

The J gene is TRBJ2-1, the V gene TRBV30; 10 bases match TRBD2. V gave up 2 bases and J gave up 4 bases; unmatched junction bases: 5. The CDR3 has 15 amino acids. Germline CDR1 and CDR2: GTSNPN and SVGIG (reference sequence). CDR3 coding DNA: TGTGCCTGGAGTCTTATACTAGCGGGGTACAATGAGCAGTTCTTC. The encoded protein is CAWSLILAGYNEQFF.

The chain recombines TRBV5-1 with TRBJ2-7, with D perhaps TRBD1 (5 bases). Germline V gene sequence: CDR1 SGHRS, CDR2 YFSETQ. V lost 2 bases to trimming and J lost 4 bases, with 10 bases between them. There are 13 residues in the CDR3. In DNA, the CDR3 is TGCGCCAGCAGCTTCAGGACAAGTTACGAGCAGTACTTC. This gives the protein CASSFRTSYEQYF.

The chain recombines TRBV5-6 with TRBJ2-1, with 7 bases that match TRBD1. With V trimmed by 3 bases and J by 4 bases, 7 bases remained unmatched. The CDR3 totals 15 residues. The germline gives CDR1 SGHDT, CDR2 YYEEEE. The CDR3 coding sequence is TGTGCCAGCAGCTATGACAGGGTACCGTACAATGAGCAGTTCTTC. Its protein is CASSYDRVPYNEQFF.

V usage is TRBV7-9 and J usage is TRBJ2-1; D not resolved. This CDR3 comprises 18 residues. V lost 3 bases to trimming and J lost 0 bases, with 18 bases between them. The germline gives CDR1 SEHNR, CDR2 FQNEAQ (reference sequence). The CDR3 DNA reads as TGTGCCAGCAGCTTCGGTATGTGGTCTACCGGCTCCTACAATGAGCAGTTCTTC. Protein sequence: CASSFGMWSTGSYNEQFF.

V gene TRBV28 combines with J gene TRBJ2-5; 11 positions match TRBD2. The length of the CDR3 is 15 residues. V dropped 6 bases and J dropped 9; count of bases not matched to a gene: 12. Germline V gene lookup returns CDR1 MDHEN and CDR2 SYDVKM. CDR3 sequence (DNA): TGTGCCAGCAGCATTACTAGCGGGGGTGGTAAGGCCCAGTACTTC. Its protein is CASSITSGGGKAQYF.

This chain uses TRBV5-6 with TRBJ2-7; 10 bases map to TRBD1. V dropped 6 bases and J dropped 2; count of bases not matched to a gene: 5. CDR1 SGHDT and CDR2 YYEEEE come from the germline V gene. CDR3 length: 14 residues. The chain's CDR3 is CASTAGTGAYEQYF. The DNA for the CDR3 is TGTGCCAGCACGGCCGGGACAGGGGCCTACGAGCAGTACTTC.

The rearrangement links TRBV3-1 (or the pseudogene TRBV3-2) to TRBJ1-4, with unresolved D. Germline V lookup: CDR1 LGHDT, CDR2 YNNKEL (reference sequence). The CDR3 is 15 residues long. Trimming cost V 4 bases and J 9 bases, with 18 bases left between them. The CDR3, as DNA: TGTGCCAGCAGCCGATTGGTGGAGGGTGGGCAAAAACTGTTTTTT. Protein product: CASSRLVEGGQKLFF.

This chain links TRBV4-1 with TRBJ2-3; TRBD1 might be the D (6 bases). The CDR3 contains 15 residues. V was pared by 1 base and J by 3 bases, with 11 bases between. CDR1 and CDR2 (germline): MGHRA, YSYEKL. The CDR3 sequence: CASSQVDGQTDTQYF. CDR3 nucleotide sequence: TGCGCCAGCAGCCAAGTCGATGGACAGACAGATACGCAGTATTTT.

For the CDR3, the DNA is TGCGCCAGCAGCCAACCGGGACAGGGGATACCTGGAAACACCATATATTTT. Translation: CASSQPGQGIPGNTIYF. The genes are TRBV4-1 and TRBJ1-3; 10 bases map to TRBD1. The CDR3 totals 17 residues. Germline CDR1 and CDR2: MGHRA and YSYEKL. The trim removed 2 bases at V and 2 bases at J, leaving 6 bases unmatched.

The chain carries TRBV30 and TRBJ1-1; unclear D gene. Germline CDR1 is GTSNPN and CDR2 is SVGIG (reference sequence). This CDR3 is 13 amino acids long. With 5 bases removed from V and 1 base from J, the gap between germline ends came to 11 bases. The CDR3 spells CAWDDTQNTEAFF. CDR3 nucleotide sequence: TGTGCCTGGGATGACACCCAGAACACTGAAGCTTTCTTT.

The genes are TRBV6-5 and TRBJ1-5; 7 bases are a match to TRBD1. Germline trimming cut 5 bases from V and 6 bases from J; bases unmatched to any gene: 4. Germline loops: CDR1 MNHEY, CDR2 SVGAGI. CDR3 length: 13 residues. The CDR3 is CASSRGHGQPQHF. CDR3 bases: TGTGCCAGCAGTAGGGGGCACGGTCAGCCCCAGCATTTT.

V gene TRBV4-1 combines with J gene TRBJ1-1, with 9 bases aligning to TRBD1. CDR1 and CDR2 from the germline V gene are MGHRA and YSYEKL. Losses at the gene ends were 2 bases for V and 8 bases for J; bases not matched to a gene: 9. The CDR3 is 15 amino acids. The DNA for the CDR3 is TGCGCCAGCAGCCAAAAACAGGGGGCGCGAGCCGAAGCTTTCTTT. It specifies CASSQKQGARAEAFF.

The genes are TRBV28 and TRBJ1-4, with D possibly matching TRBD1 (6 bases). The CDR3 spans 16 residues. With 5 bases removed from V and 10 bases from J, the gap between germline ends came to 23 bases. Germline CDR1 and CDR2: MDHEN and SYDVKM. This CDR3 reads CASSKGGGGIRAKLFF. The DNA for the CDR3 is TGTGCCAGCAGTAAAGGTGGGGGCGGCATTAGGGCAAAACTGTTTTTT.

A single count supports this clone. The chain employs TRBV30 and TRBJ1-2, with TRBD1 matching over 7 bases. The CDR3 spans 13 residues. Per germline, CDR1 GTSNPN and CDR2 SVGIG (reference sequence). The J segment lost 6 bases and the V segment lost 1 base, leaving 5 bases of the junction unmatched. CDR3 sequence reads: CAWSGDSPHGYTF. In nucleotides, the CDR3 is TGTGCCTGGAGTGGGGACAGTCCGCATGGCTACACCTTC.

The gene calls are TRBV9 and TRBJ1-1, with D possibly TRBD1 on 5 matching bases. Germline assignment: CDR1 SGDLS and CDR2 YYNGEE. CDR3 length: 13 amino acids. V lost 4 bases to trimming and J lost 2 bases, with 9 bases between them. CDR3 residues: CASSTQVNTEAFF. The CDR3 DNA is TGTGCCAGCAGCACACAGGTTAACACTGAAGCTTTCTTT. Looking up the rest from reference TRBV9 and TRBJ1-1 gives the full variable domain: DSGVTQTPKHLITATGQRVTLRCSPRSGDLSVYWYQQSLDQGLQFLIQYYNGEERAKGNILERFSAQQFPDLHSELNLSSLELGDSALYFCASSTQVNTEAFFGQGTRLTVV.

This clone was observed a single time. The J gene is TRBJ1-4, the V gene TRBV3-1 (or the pseudogene TRBV3-2); D not certain. V gave up 0 bases and J gave up 7 bases, with 21 bases separating them. CDR1 LGHDT and CDR2 YNNKEL come from the germline V gene (reference sequence). The CDR3 runs 18 residues. The CDR3 sequence is CASSQDLVIGQFGEKLFF. The CDR3 bases are TGTGCCAGCAGCCAAGATTTAGTGATCGGGCAATTTGGTGAAAAACTGTTTTTT.

The table lists this clone with a few counts. The chain employs TRBV7-2 and TRBJ1-3; D ambiguous. The germline CDR1 and CDR2 sequences are SGHTA and FQGNSA. This CDR3 is built from 15 residues. Trimming pared 6 bases from V and 2 bases from J, leaving 14 bases between. This chain's CDR3 is CASRDGPSPGNTIYF. DNA of the CDR3: TGTGCCAGCAGAGACGGGCCCAGCCCTGGAAACACCATATATTTT.

The rearrangement uses TRBV2 and TRBJ2-5; D ambiguous. Germline V gene lookup returns CDR1 SNHLY and CDR2 FYNNEI. The CDR3 length is 14 residues. V was cut by 7 bases and J by 6 bases, with 18 bases left in between. The CDR3 region has the DNA TGTGCCAGCAAGGTGTCGGACGGAAGGCAGACCCAGTACTTC. This translates into CASKVSDGRQTQYF.

This rearrangement joins TRBV18 to TRBJ2-3; TRBD2 matches at 15 bases. Germline V gene sequence: CDR1 KGHSH, CDR2 LQKENI. After removal of 3 bases from V and 3 bases from J, the junction contained 10 bases not matched to a gene. The CDR3 is made up of 19 amino acids. The CDR3 reads CASSPYGLAGGQRTDTQYF. CDR3 sequence (DNA): TGTGCCAGCTCACCTTACGGACTAGCGGGGGGGCAAAGGACAGATACGCAGTATTTT. Variable domain in full (rest from reference TRBV18 and TRBJ2-3): NAGVMQNPRHLVRRRGQEARLRCSPMKGHSHVYWYRQLPEEGLKFMVYLQKENIIDESGMPKERFSAEFPKEGPSILRIQQVVRGDSAAYFCASSPYGLAGGQRTDTQYFGPGTRLTVL.

The V gene is TRBV11-2, the J gene TRBJ2-5, with D perhaps matching TRBD2 (7 bases). The germline V and J ends were trimmed by 4 bases and 7 bases, with 16 bases remaining between them. The germline CDR1 and CDR2 sequences are SGHAT and FQNNGV. This CDR3 contains 14 residues. The CDR3 region has the DNA TGTGCCAGCAGCTCCGGGGGGCCCGCAGGGACCCAGTACTTC. This codes for CASSSGGPAGTQYF.

J is TRBJ1-2 and V is TRBV6-6; TRBD1 matches at 9 bases. This CDR3 is 16 amino acids long. Germline CDR1 reads MNHNY; CDR2 reads SVGAGI (reference sequence). Trimming took 5 bases from V and 2 from J; bases not matched to a gene: 9. The CDR3 DNA reads as TGTGCCAGCAGTACAACAGGGGGCGCCTCCAACTATGGCTACACCTTC. Translation: CASSTTGGASNYGYTF.

In the case of this clone: The sample contains more than one DNA sequence encoding this CDR3. The chain has TRBV9 and TRBJ1-1; D gene uncertain. The CDR3 is made up of 14 amino acids. Trimming shortened V by 0 bases and J by 0 bases, and 6 bases separated the two germline ends. The germline CDR1 and CDR2 sequences are SGDLS and YYNGEE. CDR3 in amino acids: CASSVGQMNTEAFF. The DNA for the CDR3 is TGTGCCAGCAGCGTAGGTCAGATGAACACTGAAGCTTTCTTT. Full variable domain (missing parts from reference TRBV9 and TRBJ1-1): DSGVTQTPKHLITATGQRVTLRCSPRSGDLSVYWYQQSLDQGLQFLIQYYNGEERAKGNILERFSAQQFPDLHSELNLSSLELGDSALYFCASSVGQMNTEAFFGQGTRLTVV.